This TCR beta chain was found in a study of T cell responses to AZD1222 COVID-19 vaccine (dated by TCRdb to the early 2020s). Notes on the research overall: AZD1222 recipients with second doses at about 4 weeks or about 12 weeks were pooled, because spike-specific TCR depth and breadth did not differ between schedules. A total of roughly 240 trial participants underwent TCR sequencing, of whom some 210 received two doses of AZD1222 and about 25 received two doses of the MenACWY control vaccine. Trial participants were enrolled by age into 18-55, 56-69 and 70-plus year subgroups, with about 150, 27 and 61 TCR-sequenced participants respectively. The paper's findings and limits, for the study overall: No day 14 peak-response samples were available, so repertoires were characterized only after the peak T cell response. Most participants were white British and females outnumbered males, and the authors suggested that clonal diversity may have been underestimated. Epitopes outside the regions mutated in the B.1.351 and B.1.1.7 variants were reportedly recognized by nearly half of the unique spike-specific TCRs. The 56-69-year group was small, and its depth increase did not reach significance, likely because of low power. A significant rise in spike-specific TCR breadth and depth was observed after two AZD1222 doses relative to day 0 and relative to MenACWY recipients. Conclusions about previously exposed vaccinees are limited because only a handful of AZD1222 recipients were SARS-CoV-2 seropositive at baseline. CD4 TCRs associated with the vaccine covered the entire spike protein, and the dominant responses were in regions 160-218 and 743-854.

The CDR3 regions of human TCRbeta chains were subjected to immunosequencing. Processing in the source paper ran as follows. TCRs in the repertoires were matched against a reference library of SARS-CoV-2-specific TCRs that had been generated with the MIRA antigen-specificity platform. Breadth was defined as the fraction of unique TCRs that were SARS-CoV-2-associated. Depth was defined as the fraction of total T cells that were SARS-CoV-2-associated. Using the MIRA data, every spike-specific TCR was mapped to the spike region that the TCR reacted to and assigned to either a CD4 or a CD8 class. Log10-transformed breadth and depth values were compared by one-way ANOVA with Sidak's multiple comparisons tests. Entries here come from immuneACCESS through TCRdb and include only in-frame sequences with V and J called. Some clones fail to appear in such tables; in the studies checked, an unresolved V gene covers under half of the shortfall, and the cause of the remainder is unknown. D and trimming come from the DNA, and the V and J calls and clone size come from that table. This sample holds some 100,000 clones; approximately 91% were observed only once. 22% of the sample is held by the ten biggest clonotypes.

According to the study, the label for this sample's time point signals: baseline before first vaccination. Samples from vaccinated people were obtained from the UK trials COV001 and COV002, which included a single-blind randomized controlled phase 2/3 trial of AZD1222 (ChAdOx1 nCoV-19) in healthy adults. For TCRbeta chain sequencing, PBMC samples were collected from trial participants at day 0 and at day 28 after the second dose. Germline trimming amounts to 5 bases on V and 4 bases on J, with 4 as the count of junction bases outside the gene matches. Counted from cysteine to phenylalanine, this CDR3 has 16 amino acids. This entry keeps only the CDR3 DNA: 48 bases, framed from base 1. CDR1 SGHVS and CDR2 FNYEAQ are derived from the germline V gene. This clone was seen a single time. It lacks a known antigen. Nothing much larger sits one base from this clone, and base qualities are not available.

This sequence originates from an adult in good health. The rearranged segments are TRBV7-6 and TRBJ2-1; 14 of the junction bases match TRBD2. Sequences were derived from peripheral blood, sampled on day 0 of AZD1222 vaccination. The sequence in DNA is TGTGCCAGCAGCCGGACTAGCGGGGGGCGATACAATGAGCAGTTCTTC. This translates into CASSRTSGGRYNEQFF.